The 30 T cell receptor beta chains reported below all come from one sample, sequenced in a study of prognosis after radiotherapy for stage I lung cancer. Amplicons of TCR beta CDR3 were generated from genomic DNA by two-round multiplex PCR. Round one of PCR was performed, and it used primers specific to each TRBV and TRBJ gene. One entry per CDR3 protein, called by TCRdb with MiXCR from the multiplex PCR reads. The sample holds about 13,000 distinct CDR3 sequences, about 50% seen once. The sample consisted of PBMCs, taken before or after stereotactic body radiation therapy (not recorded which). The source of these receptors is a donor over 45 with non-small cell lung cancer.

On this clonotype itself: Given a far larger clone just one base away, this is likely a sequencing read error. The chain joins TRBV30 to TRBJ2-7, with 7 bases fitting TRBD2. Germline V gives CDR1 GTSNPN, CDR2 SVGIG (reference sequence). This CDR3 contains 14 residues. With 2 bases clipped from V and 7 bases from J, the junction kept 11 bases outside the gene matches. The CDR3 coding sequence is TGTGCCTGGAGTATGAGACTAGCCTACAATGAGCAGTACTTC. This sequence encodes CAWSMRLAYNEQYF. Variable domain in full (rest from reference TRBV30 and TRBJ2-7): SQTIHQWPATLVQPVGSPLSLECTVEGTSNPNLYWYRQAAGRGLQLLFYSVGIGQISSEVPQNLSASRPQDRQFILSSKKLLLSDSGFYLCAWSMRLAYNEQYFGPGTRLTVT.

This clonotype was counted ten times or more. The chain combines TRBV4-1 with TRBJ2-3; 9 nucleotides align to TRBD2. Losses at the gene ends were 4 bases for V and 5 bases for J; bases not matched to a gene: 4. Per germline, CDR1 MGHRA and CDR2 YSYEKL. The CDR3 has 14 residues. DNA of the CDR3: TGCGCCAGCAGCCGCATAGCGGGGGTAGATACGCAGTATTTT. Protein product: CASSRIAGVDTQYF.

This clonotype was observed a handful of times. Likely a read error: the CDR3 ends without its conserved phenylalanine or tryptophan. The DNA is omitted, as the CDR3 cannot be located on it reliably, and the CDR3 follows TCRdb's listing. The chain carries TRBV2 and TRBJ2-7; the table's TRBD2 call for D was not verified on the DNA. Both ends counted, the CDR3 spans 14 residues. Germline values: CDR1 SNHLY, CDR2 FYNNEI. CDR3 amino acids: CATQLAGDFRERYS.

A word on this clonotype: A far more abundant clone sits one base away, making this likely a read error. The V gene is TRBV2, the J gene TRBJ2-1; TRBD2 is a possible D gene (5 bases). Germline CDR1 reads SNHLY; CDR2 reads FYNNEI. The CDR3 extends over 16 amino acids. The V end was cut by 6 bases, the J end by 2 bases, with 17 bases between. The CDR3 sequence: CASRLDGAAPYNEQFF. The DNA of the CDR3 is TGTGCCAGCAGATTAGACGGAGCGGCGCCCTACAATGAGCAGTTCTTC.

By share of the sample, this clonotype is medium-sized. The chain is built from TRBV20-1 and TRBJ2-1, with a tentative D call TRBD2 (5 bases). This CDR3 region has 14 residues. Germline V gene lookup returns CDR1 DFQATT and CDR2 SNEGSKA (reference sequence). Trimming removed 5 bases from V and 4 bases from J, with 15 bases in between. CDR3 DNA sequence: TGCAGTGCTCTGGAGACTACCGGATACAATGAGCAGTTCTTC. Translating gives CSALETTGYNEQFF.

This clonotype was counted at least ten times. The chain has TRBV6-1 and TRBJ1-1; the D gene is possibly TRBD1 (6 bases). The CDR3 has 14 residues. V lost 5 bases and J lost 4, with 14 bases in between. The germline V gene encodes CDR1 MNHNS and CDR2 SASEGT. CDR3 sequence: CASSPPGAGTEAFF. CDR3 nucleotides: TGTGCCAGCAGTCCTCCAGGGGCGGGCACTGAAGCTTTCTTT.

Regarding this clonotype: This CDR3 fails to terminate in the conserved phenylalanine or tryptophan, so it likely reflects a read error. Here the CDR3 DNA reads TGTGCCAGCAGCCAAAAGCCTAACTATGGCTACACCGTC. Its protein product is CASSQKPNYGYTV. The V call is TRBV28, the J call TRBJ1-2; no clear D gene. The CDR3 spans 13 residues. The germline V gene encodes CDR1 MDHEN and CDR2 SYDVKM. V shed 6 bases and J shed 0 bases, with 8 bases lying between them.

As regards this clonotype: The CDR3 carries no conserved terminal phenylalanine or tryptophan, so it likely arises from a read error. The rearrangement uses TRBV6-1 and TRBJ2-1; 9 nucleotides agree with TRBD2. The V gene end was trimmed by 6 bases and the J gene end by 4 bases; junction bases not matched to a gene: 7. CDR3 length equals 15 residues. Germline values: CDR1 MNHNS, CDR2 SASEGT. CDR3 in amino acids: CASRSGTSLYNEQFL. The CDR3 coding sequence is TGTGCCAGCAGATCCGGGACTAGCCTATACAATGAGCAGTTCTTA.

CDR3 amino acids: CASSQETGVPSNEQFF. DNA of the CDR3: TGCGCCAGCAGCCAGGAGACAGGGGTACCCTCCAATGAGCAGTTCTTC. The chain recombines TRBV4-1 with TRBJ2-1; 8 nucleotides line up with TRBD1. The length of the CDR3 is 16 residues. Germline V gene lookup returns CDR1 MGHRA and CDR2 YSYEKL. The J segment lost 6 bases and the V segment lost 3 bases, leaving 10 bases of the junction unmatched.

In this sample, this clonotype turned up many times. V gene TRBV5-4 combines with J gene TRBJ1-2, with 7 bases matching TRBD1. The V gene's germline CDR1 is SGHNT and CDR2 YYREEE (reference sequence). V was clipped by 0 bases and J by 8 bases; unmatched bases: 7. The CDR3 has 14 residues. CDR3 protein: CASSLADRDHGYTF. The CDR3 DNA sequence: TGTGCCAGCAGCTTGGCCGACAGGGATCACGGCTACACCTTC.

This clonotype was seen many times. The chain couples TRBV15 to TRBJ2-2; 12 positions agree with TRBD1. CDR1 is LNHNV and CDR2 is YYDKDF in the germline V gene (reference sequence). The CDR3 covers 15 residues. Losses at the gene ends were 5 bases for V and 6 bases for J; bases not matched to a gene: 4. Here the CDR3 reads CATSEGQGASGELFF. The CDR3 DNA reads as TGTGCCACCAGCGAGGGACAGGGGGCTTCCGGGGAGCTGTTTTTT.

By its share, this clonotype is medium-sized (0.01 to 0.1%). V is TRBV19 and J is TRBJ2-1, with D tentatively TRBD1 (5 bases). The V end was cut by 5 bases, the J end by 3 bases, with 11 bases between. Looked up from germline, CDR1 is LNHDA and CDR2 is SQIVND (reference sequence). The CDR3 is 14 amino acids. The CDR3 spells CASSPGIIYNEQFF. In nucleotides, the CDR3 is TGTGCCAGTAGTCCAGGGATTATCTACAATGAGCAGTTCTTC.

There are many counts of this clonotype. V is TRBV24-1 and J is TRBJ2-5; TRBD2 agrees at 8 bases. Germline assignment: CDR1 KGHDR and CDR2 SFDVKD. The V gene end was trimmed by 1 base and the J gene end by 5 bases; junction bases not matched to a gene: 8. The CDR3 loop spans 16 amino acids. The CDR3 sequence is CATSDFAGGEGETQYF. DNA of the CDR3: TGTGCCACCAGTGATTTCGCGGGGGGCGAGGGGGAGACCCAGTACTTC.

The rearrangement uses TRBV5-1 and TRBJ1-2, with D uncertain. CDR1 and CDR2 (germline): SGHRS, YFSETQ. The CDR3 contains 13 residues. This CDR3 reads CVTKDGVSRGYTF. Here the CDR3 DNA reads TGCGTCACCAAAGACGGGGTTTCTAGAGGCTACACCTTC. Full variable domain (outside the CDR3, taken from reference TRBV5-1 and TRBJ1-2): KAGVTQTPRYLIKTRGQQVTLSCSPISGHRSVSWYQQTPGQGLQFLFEYFSETQRNKGNFPGRFSGRQFSNSRSEMNVSTLELGDSALYLCVTKDGVSRGYTFGSGTRLTVV.

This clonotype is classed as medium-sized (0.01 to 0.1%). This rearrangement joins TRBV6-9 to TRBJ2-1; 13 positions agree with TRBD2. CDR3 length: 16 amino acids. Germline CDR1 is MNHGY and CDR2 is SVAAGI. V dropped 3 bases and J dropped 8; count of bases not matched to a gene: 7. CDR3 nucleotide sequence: TGTGCCAGCAGTTACCGCAGACTAGCGGGAGGCGATGAGCAGTTCTTC. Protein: CASSYRRLAGGDEQFF.

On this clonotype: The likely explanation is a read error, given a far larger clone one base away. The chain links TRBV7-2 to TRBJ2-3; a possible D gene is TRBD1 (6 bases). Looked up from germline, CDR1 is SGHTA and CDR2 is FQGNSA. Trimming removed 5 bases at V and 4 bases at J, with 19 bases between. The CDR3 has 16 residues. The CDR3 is CASSPYGAGVADTQYF. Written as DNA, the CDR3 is TGTGCCAGCAGCCCCTACGGCGCAGGGGTCGCAGATACGCAGTATTTT.

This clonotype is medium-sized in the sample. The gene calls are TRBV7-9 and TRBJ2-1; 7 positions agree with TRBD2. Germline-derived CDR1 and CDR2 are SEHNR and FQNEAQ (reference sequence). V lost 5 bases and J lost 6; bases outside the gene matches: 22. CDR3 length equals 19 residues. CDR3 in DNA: TGTGCCAGCAGCCCCCCTTTGTGGGGTAGGACTAGGGGTTCCAATGAGCAGTTCTTC. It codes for CASSPPLWGRTRGSNEQFF.

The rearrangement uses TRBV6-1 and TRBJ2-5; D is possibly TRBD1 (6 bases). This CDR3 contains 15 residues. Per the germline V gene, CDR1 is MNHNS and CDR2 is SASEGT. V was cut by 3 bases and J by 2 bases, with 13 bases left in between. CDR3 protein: CASSDVTGSQETQYF. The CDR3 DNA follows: TGTGCCAGCAGTGATGTTACAGGGTCTCAAGAGACCCAGTACTTC.

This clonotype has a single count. The CDR3 is CSARAAGTLNNEQFF. The CDR3 DNA follows: TGCAGTGCTAGGGCGGCGGGTACCTTGAACAATGAGCAGTTCTTC. J is TRBJ2-1 and V is TRBV20-1, with a possible D match to TRBD2 (5 bases). Germline V lookup: CDR1 DFQATT, CDR2 SNEGSKA (reference sequence). There are 15 residues in the CDR3. Trimming took 3 bases from V and 5 from J, leaving 17 bases between them.

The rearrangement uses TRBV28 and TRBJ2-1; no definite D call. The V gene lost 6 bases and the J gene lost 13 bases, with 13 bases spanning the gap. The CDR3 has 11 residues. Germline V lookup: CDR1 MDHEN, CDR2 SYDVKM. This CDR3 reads CASSFVSDQFF. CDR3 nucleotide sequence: TGTGCCAGCAGCTTCGTGTCGGATCAGTTCTTC. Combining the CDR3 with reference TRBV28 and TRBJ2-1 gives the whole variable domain DVKVTQSSRYLVKRTGEKVFLECVQDMDHENMFWYRQDPGLGLRLIYFSYDVKMKEKGDIPEGYSVSREKKERFSLILESASTNQTSMYLCASSFVSDQFFGPGTRLTVL.

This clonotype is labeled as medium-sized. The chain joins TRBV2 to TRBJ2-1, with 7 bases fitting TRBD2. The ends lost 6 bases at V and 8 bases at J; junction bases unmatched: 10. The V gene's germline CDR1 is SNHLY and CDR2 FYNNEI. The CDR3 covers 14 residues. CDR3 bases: TGTGCCAGCAGCTCAGCGGGGAGTGGACATGAGCAGTTCTTC. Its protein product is CASSSAGSGHEQFF.

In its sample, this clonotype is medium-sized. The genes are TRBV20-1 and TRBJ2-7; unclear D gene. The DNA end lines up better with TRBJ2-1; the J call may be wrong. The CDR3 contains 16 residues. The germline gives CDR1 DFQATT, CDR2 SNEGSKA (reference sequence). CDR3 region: CSASSYQTSTYNEQFF. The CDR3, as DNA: TGCAGTGCTAGCTCTTACCAGACTTCGACCTACAATGAGCAGTTCTTC.

CDR3 sequence (DNA): TGTGCCACCAGAGATCCTCCGACAGGGGGCGCGGGATACGAGCAGTACTTC. This encodes CATRDPPTGGAGYEQYF. J is TRBJ2-7 and V is TRBV15; 10 bases match TRBD1. The CDR3 has 17 residues. Germline CDR1 and CDR2: LNHNV and YYDKDF (reference sequence). With V trimmed by 6 bases and J by 4 bases, 15 bases remained unmatched. The variable domain in full, with the rest retrieved from reference TRBV15 and TRBJ2-7, is DAMVIQNPRYQVTQFGKPVTLSCSQTLNHNVMYWYQQKSSQAPKLLFHYYDKDFNNEADTPDNFQSRRPNTSFCFLDIRSPGLGDTAMYLCATRDPPTGGAGYEQYFGPGTRLTVT.

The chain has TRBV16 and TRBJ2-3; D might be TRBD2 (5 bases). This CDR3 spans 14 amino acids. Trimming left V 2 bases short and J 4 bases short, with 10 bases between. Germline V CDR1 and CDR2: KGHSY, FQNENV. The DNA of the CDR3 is TGTGCCAGCAGCCAAGGACTGGCCTCAGATACGCAGTATTTT. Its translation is CASSQGLASDTQYF.

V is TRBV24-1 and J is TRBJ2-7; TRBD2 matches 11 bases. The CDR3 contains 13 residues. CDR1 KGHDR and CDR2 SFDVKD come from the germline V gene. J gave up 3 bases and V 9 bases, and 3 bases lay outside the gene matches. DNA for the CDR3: TGTGCCACCGGGACTAGCGGTGGCTACGAGCAGTACTTC. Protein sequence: CATGTSGGYEQYF.

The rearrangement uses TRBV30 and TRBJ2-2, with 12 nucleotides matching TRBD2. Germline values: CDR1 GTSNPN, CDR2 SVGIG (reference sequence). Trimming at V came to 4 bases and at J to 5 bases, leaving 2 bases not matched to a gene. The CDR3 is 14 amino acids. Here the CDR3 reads CAWNLAGGTGELFF. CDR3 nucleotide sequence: TGTGCCTGGAACCTAGCGGGAGGGACCGGGGAGCTGTTTTTT.

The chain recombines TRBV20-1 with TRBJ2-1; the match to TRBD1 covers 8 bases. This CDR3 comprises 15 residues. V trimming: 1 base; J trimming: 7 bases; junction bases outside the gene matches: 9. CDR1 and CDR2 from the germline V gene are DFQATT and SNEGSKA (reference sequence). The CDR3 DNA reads TGCAGTGCTAGAGGGTTCCGCAGGGGGCTTAATGAGCAGTTCTTC. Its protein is CSARGFRRGLNEQFF.

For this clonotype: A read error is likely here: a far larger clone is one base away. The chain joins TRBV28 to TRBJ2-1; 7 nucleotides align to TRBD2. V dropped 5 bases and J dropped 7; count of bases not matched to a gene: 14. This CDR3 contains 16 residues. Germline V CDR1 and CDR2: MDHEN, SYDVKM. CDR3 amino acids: CASSEFGRTPKNEQFF. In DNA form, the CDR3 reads TGTGCCAGCAGTGAATTCGGGAGGACCCCCAAAAATGAGCAGTTCTTC.

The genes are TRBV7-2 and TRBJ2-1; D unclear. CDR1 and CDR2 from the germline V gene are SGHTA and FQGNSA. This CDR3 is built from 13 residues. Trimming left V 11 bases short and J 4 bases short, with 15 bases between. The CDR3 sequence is CAWDKGTYNEQFF. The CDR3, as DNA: TGTGCCTGGGATAAAGGTACTTACAATGAGCAGTTCTTC.

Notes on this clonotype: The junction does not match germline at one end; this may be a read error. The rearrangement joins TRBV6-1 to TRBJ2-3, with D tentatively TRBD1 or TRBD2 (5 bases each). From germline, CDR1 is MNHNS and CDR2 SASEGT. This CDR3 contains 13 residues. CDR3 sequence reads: CATKTGTTDTQYF. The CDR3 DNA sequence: TGTGCCACCAAGACGGGGACCACAGATACTCAGTATTTT.